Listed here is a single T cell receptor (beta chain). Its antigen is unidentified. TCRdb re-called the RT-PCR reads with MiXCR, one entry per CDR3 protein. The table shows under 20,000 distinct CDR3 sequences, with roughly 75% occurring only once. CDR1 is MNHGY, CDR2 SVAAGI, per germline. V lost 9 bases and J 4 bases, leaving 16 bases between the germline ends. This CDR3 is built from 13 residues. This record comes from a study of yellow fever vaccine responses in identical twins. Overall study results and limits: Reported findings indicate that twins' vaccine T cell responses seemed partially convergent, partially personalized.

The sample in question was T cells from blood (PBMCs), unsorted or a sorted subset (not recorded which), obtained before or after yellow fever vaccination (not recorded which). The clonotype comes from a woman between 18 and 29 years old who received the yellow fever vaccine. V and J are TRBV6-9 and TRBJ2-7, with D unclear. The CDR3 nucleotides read TGTGCCAGAAACACGAAGAGATTATACGAGCAGTACTTC. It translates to CARNTKRLYEQYF.